The clone carrying this T cell receptor beta chain was seen at least ten times. Its antigen is not known. This sample is drawn from a study of T cells in Graves' hyperthyroidism and ophthalmopathy. The CDR3 is made up of 14 amino acids. Trimming removed 0 bases from V and 4 bases from J, with 10 bases in between. From germline, CDR1 is SGHDN and CDR2 FVKESK. RNA transcripts were the template for amplifying TCR beta CDR3 regions. First-round RT-PCR targeting the TCR CDR3 was performed with the HTBI primer set. TCRdb itself ran the multiplex PCR reads through MiXCR, one entry per CDR3 protein. The sample has under 500,000 distinct CDR3 sequences; roughly 13% are singletons. Whole-study results and caveats: Blood samples included most of the expanded thyroid clonotypes exceeding 0.001.

Using less than 12 ml of fresh peripheral blood, PBMCs were prepared. The V and J genes are TRBV14 and TRBJ2-7; D is ambiguous. The source is a man over 45 with Graves' ophthalmopathy. The sequencing input was blood. CDR3 sequence reads: CASSQDRSEYEQYF. CDR3 nucleotides: TGTGCCAGCAGCCAAGACAGAAGCGAATACGAGCAGTACTTC.